This T cell receptor (beta chain) was retrieved from a study of cytomegalovirus exposure and HLA in healthy donors. This table comes from immunoSEQ multiplex PCR, and its TCRdb copy is limited to in-frame clones, with some not included. The profile shows 210,000 or so clones, roughly 88% of them singletons. The V and J ends lost 9 bases and 7 bases, in that order; junction bases with no gene match: 16. CDR3 length equals 16 residues. In germline, CDR1 is MNHEY, CDR2 SMNVEV (reference sequence). Donors were drawn from the approximately 120-subject validation cohort, separate from the approximately 680-subject first cohort.

What was sequenced was PBMCs. The chain recombines TRBV27 with TRBJ2-1; 9 bases line up with TRBD2. The TCR comes from a woman younger than 30 in good health and CMV-seronegative. The CDR3 region has the DNA TGTGCCAGTCGAGTAGCGGGAGTACGTTTTACGAATGAGCAGTTCTTC. Protein product: CASRVAGVRFTNEQFF.